Listed below are T cell receptor beta chains from one sample, sequenced in a study of identical twins. TCRdb reprocessed the 5' RACE reads via MiXCR and lists one record per CDR3 protein. The table lists hundreds of thousands of distinct CDR3 sequences, under 9% of them singletons. The sample also formed part of further work on yellow fever vaccine responses in identical twins.

Sequencing was performed on PBMCs. The receptors were sampled from a woman aged 18-35 years in good health. Each CDR3 is given with its conserved first and last residue. Fields, in order: V gene, clone size, D gene, J gene, CDR3 protein, CDR3 DNA. A D gene is named only where the DNA matches it firmly. Expanded clones get a size class; other rows say once, few or many, or leave the size out.

TRBV5-1	few	TRBD1	TRBJ2-2	CASAPRTGDTGELFF	TGCGCCAGCGCGCCCCGGACAGGGGACACCGGGGAGCTGTTTTTT
TRBV29-1	.	.	TRBJ2-1	CSVWVGSYNEQFF	TGCAGCGTTTGGGTGGGCTCCTACAATGAGCAGTTCTTC
TRBV5-1	few	.	TRBJ2-5	CASSLGNREEETQYF	TGCGCCAGCAGCTTGGGCAACAGGGAGGAGGAGACCCAGTACTTC
TRBV7-2	.	.	TRBJ2-7	CASSLRRYLYEQYF	TGTGCCAGCAGCTTAAGAAGATACCTCTACGAGCAGTACTTC
TRBV7-8	few	.	TRBJ1-3	CASSLDLSATIYF	TGTGCCAGCAGCTTAGATCTGAGCGCCACCATATATTTT
TRBV27	.	.	TRBJ1-4	CASSHRGSNEKLFF	TGTGCCAGCTCCCACCGGGGGTCTAATGAAAAACTGTTTTTT
TRBV5-1	many	TRBD2	TRBJ2-3	CASRSGTSAPDTQYF	TGCGCCAGCAGGTCCGGGACTAGCGCCCCAGATACGCAGTATTTT
TRBV11-2	many	TRBD1	TRBJ2-4	CASSFRDSPLLAKNIQYF	TGTGCCAGCAGCTTTCGGGACAGCCCACTTCTAGCCAAAAACATTCAGTACTTC
TRBV20-1	few	.	TRBJ2-3	CSARTTTDTQYF	TGCAGTGCTAGGACTACCACAGATACGCAGTATTTT
TRBV20-1	.	.	TRBJ2-4	CTARDSRETKNIQYF	TGCACTGCTAGAGATTCCCGGGAGACCAAAAACATTCAGTACTTC
TRBV6-5	.	.	TRBJ1-6	CASSYSMREGSYNSPLHF	TGTGCCAGCAGTTACTCTATGCGGGAGGGCTCCTATAATTCACCCCTCCACTTT
TRBV4-3	few	.	TRBJ2-6	CASSQDLALIGANVLTF	TGCGCCAGCAGCCAAGATCTTGCACTGATTGGGGCCAACGTCCTGACTTTC
TRBV7-8	.	.	TRBJ2-7	CASSERLDSPYEQYF	TGTGCCAGCAGCGAACGACTAGATTCCCCCTACGAGCAGTACTTC
TRBV6-2/TRBV6-3	.	.	TRBJ2-6	CASSYLGPPANVLTF	TGTGCCAGCAGTTACTTGGGGCCTCCCGCCAACGTCCTGACTTTC
TRBV27	many	TRBD1	TRBJ1-4	CASRVDRVNEKLFF	TGTGCCAGCAGGGTGGACAGGGTCAATGAAAAACTGTTTTTT
TRBV12-3/TRBV12-4	many	.	TRBJ1-2	CASSTSAYGYTF	TGTGCCAGCAGTACCTCGGCATATGGCTACACCTTC
TRBV3-1	.	.	TRBJ2-3	CASSHKGDTQYF	TGTGCCAGCAGCCACAAAGGGGATACGCAGTATTTT
TRBV5-1	many	.	TRBJ2-7	CARTPPTFTYEQYF	TGCGCCCGAACCCCCCCAACGTTCACCTACGAGCAGTACTTC
TRBV6-1	.	.	TRBJ2-7	CASNPGRDGNYEQYF	TGTGCCAGCAATCCCGGGCGGGACGGGAACTACGAGCAGTACTTC
TRBV6-5	many	TRBD1	TRBJ2-7	CASSYQGGSEQYF	TGTGCCAGCAGTTATCAAGGGGGCAGCGAGCAGTACTTC
TRBV6-2/TRBV6-3	.	.	TRBJ2-4	CASSYSPGNIQYF	TGTGCCAGCAGTTACTCCCCAGGAAACATTCAGTACTTC
TRBV6-5	few	.	TRBJ2-7	CASSYSRGAGRHEQYF	TGTGCCAGCAGTTACTCCCGGGGAGCGGGCCGGCACGAGCAGTACTTC
TRBV3-1	few	TRBD2	TRBJ2-5	CASSQPGLAGGLEETQYF	TGTGCCAGCAGCCAACCGGGACTAGCGGGGGGCTTGGAAGAGACCCAGTACTTC
TRBV28	few	TRBD1	TRBJ2-7	CASSLERTGASYEQYF	TGTGCCAGCAGTTTAGAGAGGACAGGGGCCTCCTACGAGCAGTACTTC
TRBV12-3/TRBV12-4	few	TRBD2	TRBJ2-1	CASSLATGLAGGNEQFF	TGTGCCAGCAGTTTAGCCACGGGACTAGCGGGGGGTAATGAGCAGTTCTTC
TRBV4-3	many	TRBD1	TRBJ2-7	CASSLGWTGVDEQYF	TGCGCCAGCAGCCTTGGTTGGACAGGGGTGGACGAGCAGTACTTC
TRBV29-1	few	TRBD1	TRBJ1-5	CSVGTANQPQHF	TGCAGCGTGGGGACAGCAAATCAGCCCCAGCATTTT
TRBV25-1	many	.	TRBJ2-5	CASSESAVKQETQYF	TGTGCCAGCAGTGAATCGGCAGTAAAACAAGAGACCCAGTACTTC
TRBV6-2/TRBV6-3	few	.	TRBJ2-7	CASRQSQGEQYF	TGTGCCAGCCGACAAAGCCAGGGTGAGCAGTACTTC
TRBV20-1	.	TRBD1	TRBJ1-1	CSAIYRGSGRTEAFF	TGCAGTGCTATATACAGGGGTTCCGGACGGACTGAAGCTTTCTTT
TRBV4-2	.	.	TRBJ2-1	CASSQDAGVYEQFF	TGTGCCAGCAGCCAAGACGCAGGGGTTTATGAGCAGTTCTTC
TRBV20-1	.	.	TRBJ2-5	CSARDPWRKTETQYF	TGCAGTGCTAGAGACCCCTGGAGGAAGACGGAGACCCAGTACTTC
TRBV6-1	.	.	TRBJ2-1	CASSPRGYHEQFF	TGTGCCAGCAGCCCCCGGGGTTACCATGAGCAGTTCTTC
TRBV2	.	.	TRBJ2-7	CASSPTRAYEQYF	TGTGCCAGCAGTCCGACTAGAGCCTACGAGCAGTACTTC
TRBV7-8	few	TRBD1	TRBJ2-7	CASSFGTGGGYEQYF	TGTGCCAGCAGCTTCGGGACAGGGGGGGGCTACGAGCAGTACTTC
TRBV29-1	few	TRBD1	TRBJ1-2	CSVEPDRSYGYTF	TGCAGCGTTGAACCGGACAGGAGCTATGGCTACACCTTC
TRBV24-1	few	.	TRBJ2-1	CATSDRLSAYNEQFF	TGTGCCACCAGTGATAGACTGTCCGCCTACAATGAGCAGTTCTTC
TRBV6-2/TRBV6-3	.	.	TRBJ2-1	CASTRGTGPDSYNEQFF	TGTGCCAGCACAAGAGGAACGGGCCCCGACTCCTACAATGAGCAGTTCTTC
TRBV27	many	TRBD1	TRBJ2-7	CASSRQGVYEQYF	TGTGCCAGCAGTAGACAGGGGGTTTACGAGCAGTACTTC
TRBV5-1	few	.	TRBJ2-7	CASSIRTGGSEQYF	TGCGCCAGCAGCATCAGGACTGGGGGCTCCGAGCAGTACTTC
TRBV5-1	few	.	TRBJ2-5	CASSFRSGQETQYF	TGCGCCAGCAGCTTCCGGTCAGGCCAAGAGACCCAGTACTTC
TRBV29-1	many	TRBD2	TRBJ2-3	CSVLLAGGPRDTQYF	TGCAGCGTTCTTCTAGCGGGAGGGCCCCGAGATACGCAGTATTTT
TRBV6-2/TRBV6-3	many	.	TRBJ2-1	CASSQGSSYNEQFF	TGTGCCAGCAGTCAGGGTAGCTCCTACAATGAGCAGTTCTTC
TRBV9	few	.	TRBJ2-2	CASSVEGEGLGRVGELFF	TGTGCCAGCAGCGTAGAGGGTGAGGGGCTAGGACGTGTCGGGGAGCTGTTTTTT
TRBV12-3/TRBV12-4	many	.	TRBJ2-7	CASRPMGELYEQYF	TGTGCCAGCAGACCGATGGGGGAACTTTACGAGCAGTACTTC
TRBV28	.	.	TRBJ1-6	CASSSDNSYNSPLHF	TGTGCCAGCAGCTCCGACAACTCCTATAATTCACCCCTCCACTTT
TRBV12-3/TRBV12-4	few	.	TRBJ2-3	CASSLVGGLGTDTQYF	TGTGCCAGCAGTTTAGTCGGGGGTCTTGGCACAGATACGCAGTATTTT
TRBV3-1	.	.	TRBJ1-3	CASSQGAAGRNTIYF	TGTGCCAGCAGCCAAGGAGCTGCAGGGAGAAACACCATATATTTT
TRBV15	many	TRBD1	TRBJ2-5	CATRGRGQQETQYF	TGTGCCACCAGAGGAAGGGGACAGCAAGAGACCCAGTACTTC
TRBV2	many	.	TRBJ1-2	CASSELIGEAF	TGTGCCAGCAGTGAATTAATTGGGGAGGCCTTC
TRBV4-1	.	.	TRBJ2-3	CASSFDQDTQYF	TGCGCCAGCAGCTTCGACCAAGATACGCAGTATTTT